This T cell receptor beta chain originates from a study of CD8+ T cells in alopecia areata. Study information: Among treated patients, oral tofacitinib was administered at 5 to 10 mg twice daily.

Study outcomes and limitations: Alphabeta T cells residing in normal skin are also sequenced in scalp samples. Under tofacitinib, numerous expanded lesional clonotypes remained detectable in scalp and blood. Since there was just one nonresponder, nobody can yet say how baseline CD8+ expansion ties to response.

RNA extraction and reverse transcription yielded cDNA as sequencing template. Clones were read by immunoSEQ multiplex PCR, and TCRdb kept only the in-frame ones, dropping some. Here the sample spans fewer than 150,000 clones, roughly 50% being singletons. The sample holds a few counts of this clone. Its antigen is still unknown. The length of the CDR3 is 13 residues. Germline lookup yields CDR1 GTSNPN and CDR2 SVGIG (reference sequence). J gave up 5 bases and V 6 bases, and 7 bases lay outside the gene matches. As to treatment: oral pan-JAK inhibitor, 5-10 mg twice daily. The rearrangement joins TRBV30 to TRBJ1-1; TRBD1 agrees at 9 bases. The source is a human donor with alopecia areata. The input for sequencing was CD4+ T cells sorted from blood, taken at week 24, from a patient treated with tofacitinib. The DNA for the CDR3 is TGTGCCTGCCAGAAGACAGGGGGAACTGAAGCTTTCTTT. Protein sequence: CACQKTGGTEAFF.